Listed below are T cell receptor beta chains from one sample, sequenced in a study of T cell responses to AZD1222 COVID-19 vaccine. Profiling relied on immunoSEQ multiplex PCR, and the TCRdb table lists in-frame clones only, not all of them. This table holds 150,000 to 200,000 clones, more than 80% found once. The sequenced sample was peripheral blood, obtained 28 days after the second dose of the MenACWY control vaccine. These receptors were obtained from an adult who received the MenACWY meningococcal vaccine as a control. The CDR3 runs from the conserved cysteine through the conserved F or W. Fields, in order: J gene, D gene, clone size, V gene, CDR3 length, CDR3 DNA, CDR3 protein. D genes are given only for firm matches. Expanded clones get a size class; other rows say once, few or many, or leave the size out.

j_call: TRBJ1-2; d_call: .; clone_size: .; v_call: TRBV23-1; cdr3_length: 18; cdr3_nt: TGCGCCAGCAGGAATGTCCAGTTTTCGGGGCCAACCAACTATGGCTACACCTTC; cdr3_aa: CASRNVQFSGPTNYGYTF
j_call: TRBJ2-5; d_call: TRBD2; clone_size: .; v_call: TRBV30; cdr3_length: 14; cdr3_nt: TGTGCCTGGATAAGAGCGGGAGGGTTGGGCGCCCAGTACTTC; cdr3_aa: CAWIRAGGLGAQYF
j_call: TRBJ2-5; d_call: .; clone_size: once; v_call: TRBV2; cdr3_length: 13; cdr3_nt: TGTGCCAGCAGTGAATCTAGTCTGGTGACCCAGTACTTC; cdr3_aa: CASSESSLVTQYF
j_call: TRBJ2-7; d_call: .; clone_size: once; v_call: TRBV6-5; cdr3_length: 15; cdr3_nt: TGTGCCAGCAGTTACTCGGTGAGGGGAGGGGGCGAGCAGTACTTC; cdr3_aa: CASSYSVRGGGEQYF
j_call: TRBJ1-6; d_call: .; clone_size: .; v_call: TRBV6-2/TRBV6-3; cdr3_length: 14; cdr3_nt: TGTGCCAGCAGTTACCCGGACAGAAATTCACCCCTCCACTTT; cdr3_aa: CASSYPDRNSPLHF
j_call: TRBJ2-1; d_call: .; clone_size: once; v_call: TRBV6-5; cdr3_length: 12; cdr3_nt: TGTGCCAGCACGACAACAGGTAACGAGCAGTTCTTC; cdr3_aa: CASTTTGNEQFF
j_call: TRBJ1-2; d_call: .; clone_size: .; v_call: TRBV6-5; cdr3_length: 13; cdr3_nt: TGTGCCAGCAGTTTCAATCCTCAGTATGGCTACACCTTC; cdr3_aa: CASSFNPQYGYTF
j_call: TRBJ2-4; d_call: .; clone_size: .; v_call: TRBV28; cdr3_length: 14; cdr3_nt: TGTGCCAGCAGGCCGCCCCTGGTCGGAAACATTCAGTACTTC; cdr3_aa: CASRPPLVGNIQYF
j_call: TRBJ2-2; d_call: TRBD2; clone_size: .; v_call: TRBV6-6; cdr3_length: 14; cdr3_nt: TGTGCCAGCAGTTACCGGGGGGACACCGGGGAGCTGTTTTTT; cdr3_aa: CASSYRGDTGELFF
j_call: TRBJ2-2; d_call: .; clone_size: .; v_call: TRBV29-1; cdr3_length: 14; cdr3_nt: TGCAGCGTTGGGCGGGAACCGAACACCGGGGAGCTGTTTTTT; cdr3_aa: CSVGREPNTGELFF
j_call: TRBJ2-7; d_call: .; clone_size: .; v_call: TRBV11-2; cdr3_length: 15; cdr3_nt: TGTGCCAGCAGTCGAGGGGGGGGCGGATCTTACGAGCAGTACTTC; cdr3_aa: CASSRGGGGSYEQYF
j_call: TRBJ2-2; d_call: .; clone_size: .; v_call: TRBV27; cdr3_length: 13; cdr3_nt: TGTGCCAGCAGTCCCAGCATCACCGGGGAGCTGTTTTTT; cdr3_aa: CASSPSITGELFF
j_call: TRBJ1-2; d_call: TRBD1; clone_size: .; v_call: TRBV30; cdr3_length: 14; cdr3_nt: TGTGCCTGGGATCCCGGGACAGGGATGTATGGCTACACCTTC; cdr3_aa: CAWDPGTGMYGYTF
j_call: TRBJ1-6; d_call: .; clone_size: .; v_call: TRBV30; cdr3_length: 15; cdr3_nt: TGTGCCTGGAGTGCCGGGACGGGGGATAATTCACCCCTCCACTTT; cdr3_aa: CAWSAGTGDNSPLHF
j_call: TRBJ1-1; d_call: .; clone_size: .; v_call: TRBV5-6; cdr3_length: 14; cdr3_nt: TGTGCCAGCAGCGGGCCCTGGGACGTTGAAACAGCTTTCTTT; cdr3_aa: CASSGPWDVETAFF
j_call: TRBJ1-3; d_call: .; clone_size: .; v_call: TRBV5-1; cdr3_length: 17; cdr3_nt: TGCGCCAGCAGCACGGGGGGAGGATTCAGCTCTGGAAACACCATATATTTT; cdr3_aa: CASSTGGGFSSGNTIYF
j_call: TRBJ2-7; d_call: TRBD2; clone_size: .; v_call: TRBV18; cdr3_length: 15; cdr3_nt: TGTGCCAGCTCACCAGGGACTAGCGGGACCTACGAGCAGTACTTC; cdr3_aa: CASSPGTSGTYEQYF
j_call: TRBJ2-7; d_call: .; clone_size: .; v_call: TRBV27; cdr3_length: 13; cdr3_nt: TGTGCCAGCAGTCTTGGGACAGCGGGGCAGCAGTACTTC; cdr3_aa: CASSLGTAGQQYF
j_call: TRBJ2-1; d_call: .; clone_size: .; v_call: TRBV4-1; cdr3_length: 15; cdr3_nt: TGCGCCAGCAGCCCGACAAAATCGACAGTGGGTGAGCAGTTCTTC; cdr3_aa: CASSPTKSTVGEQFF
j_call: TRBJ1-2; d_call: TRBD1; clone_size: .; v_call: TRBV2; cdr3_length: 15; cdr3_nt: TGTGCCAGCAGCGAAAGGGGACAGGGTGTCTATGGCTACACCTTC; cdr3_aa: CASSERGQGVYGYTF
j_call: TRBJ2-2; d_call: TRBD2; clone_size: .; v_call: TRBV6-2/TRBV6-3; cdr3_length: 17; cdr3_nt: TGTGCCAGCAGTTACCCCGGACTAGCAGCGAACACCGGGGAGCTGTTTTTT; cdr3_aa: CASSYPGLAANTGELFF
j_call: TRBJ1-6; d_call: .; clone_size: .; v_call: TRBV18; cdr3_length: 17; cdr3_nt: TGTGCCAGCTCAAAGGAGGCAGTTGGGAACTATAATTCACCCCTCCACTTT; cdr3_aa: CASSKEAVGNYNSPLHF
j_call: TRBJ2-5; d_call: .; clone_size: .; v_call: TRBV24-1; cdr3_length: 15; cdr3_nt: TGTGCCACCAGTGATTTGGGCGGGAACCAAGAGACCCAGTACTTC; cdr3_aa: CATSDLGGNQETQYF
j_call: TRBJ2-3; d_call: .; clone_size: .; v_call: TRBV6-1; cdr3_length: 15; cdr3_nt: TGTGCCAGCAGTGAAGCGCTTAGACCGGCAGATACGCAGTATTTT; cdr3_aa: CASSEALRPADTQYF
j_call: TRBJ2-3; d_call: .; clone_size: .; v_call: TRBV10-3; cdr3_length: 16; cdr3_nt: TGTGCCATCAGTGAGTTCGGGACCACTAGCACAGATACGCAGTATTTT; cdr3_aa: CAISEFGTTSTDTQYF
j_call: TRBJ2-3; d_call: TRBD2; clone_size: .; v_call: TRBV6-5; cdr3_length: 13; cdr3_nt: TGTGCCAGCCGTAGCGGGAGCGAGGATACGCAGTATTTT; cdr3_aa: CASRSGSEDTQYF
j_call: TRBJ1-1; d_call: .; clone_size: .; v_call: TRBV7-3; cdr3_length: 14; cdr3_nt: TGTGCCAGCAGCGAGGGACCGCAAGACACTGAAGCTTTCTTT; cdr3_aa: CASSEGPQDTEAFF
j_call: TRBJ2-5; d_call: .; clone_size: .; v_call: TRBV19; cdr3_length: 11; cdr3_nt: TGTGCCAGTAGTGACAAAGAGACCCAGTACTTC; cdr3_aa: CASSDKETQYF
j_call: TRBJ2-7; d_call: TRBD1; clone_size: few; v_call: TRBV12-5; cdr3_length: 14; cdr3_nt: TGTGCTAGTGGTTTGGACAGGGGGCTGTACGAGCAGTACTTC; cdr3_aa: CASGLDRGLYEQYF
j_call: TRBJ2-2; d_call: .; clone_size: .; v_call: TRBV7-2; cdr3_length: 17; cdr3_nt: TGTGCCAGCAGCTTAGCGGGGGGCTACTCGAACACCGGGGAGCTGTTTTTT; cdr3_aa: CASSLAGGYSNTGELFF
j_call: TRBJ1-1; d_call: .; clone_size: .; v_call: TRBV5-8; cdr3_length: 14; cdr3_nt: TGTGCCAGCAGCTTGTCCCCAGAGAACACTGAAGCTTTCTTT; cdr3_aa: CASSLSPENTEAFF
j_call: TRBJ2-7; d_call: .; clone_size: .; v_call: TRBV28; cdr3_length: 12; cdr3_nt: TGTGCCAGCAGTGACTCATCCTACGAGCAGTACTTC; cdr3_aa: CASSDSSYEQYF
j_call: TRBJ1-1; d_call: .; clone_size: .; v_call: TRBV27; cdr3_length: 13; cdr3_nt: TGTGCCAGCAGGACGTTACGGACCACTGAAGCTTTCTTT; cdr3_aa: CASRTLRTTEAFF
j_call: TRBJ1-3; d_call: TRBD1; clone_size: .; v_call: TRBV7-8; cdr3_length: 20; cdr3_nt: TGTGCCAGCAGCTTAGTGGACCCTGACAGGGGGCGGACCTCTGGAAACACCATATATTTT; cdr3_aa: CASSLVDPDRGRTSGNTIYF
j_call: TRBJ1-1; d_call: TRBD1; clone_size: .; v_call: TRBV5-1; cdr3_length: 16; cdr3_nt: TGCGCCAGCAGCTTGGTCGGGGACAGAAAAAACACTGAAGCTTTCTTT; cdr3_aa: CASSLVGDRKNTEAFF
j_call: TRBJ1-5; d_call: TRBD1; clone_size: .; v_call: TRBV19; cdr3_length: 17; cdr3_nt: TGTGCCAGTAGTCCGGGACAGGGGATGAATAGCAATCAGCCCCAGCATTTT; cdr3_aa: CASSPGQGMNSNQPQHF